The next 22 T cell receptor beta chains were all read from a single sample in a study of blood T cells in healthy people across ages. PCR was performed a second time for roughly 7 to 12 cycles using a sample-barcoded 5' primer and a J-beta primer mix. Each CDR3 protein is one row after TCRdb ran MiXCR on the 5' RACE reads. This table holds 1.5 million to 2 million distinct CDR3 sequences, approximately 28% found once. The sequencing sample was made of blood. The receptors originated from a woman in her 30s in good health.

This chain uses TRBV5-1 with TRBJ2-1; 7 nucleotides line up with TRBD2. The CDR3 consists of 15 residues. Looked up from germline, CDR1 is SGHRS and CDR2 is YFSETQ. J gave up 5 bases and V 4 bases, and 9 bases lay outside the gene matches. The CDR3 spells CASSLVLAANNEQFF. As DNA, the CDR3 is TGCGCCAGCAGCCTAGTTCTAGCGGCCAACAATGAGCAGTTCTTC.

The table lists this clonotype with a count of one. Sequence at one end of the junction differs from germline and may be a read error. The chain is built from TRBV20-1 and TRBJ2-1; unclear D gene. Per the germline V gene, CDR1 is DFQATT and CDR2 is SNEGSKA (reference sequence). The CDR3 length is 12 residues. The CDR3: CSVSNQYNEQFF. The CDR3 DNA sequence: TGCAGTGTTAGCAACCAATACAATGAACAGTTCTTC.

In this sample, this clonotype turned up many times. This chain joins TRBV3-1 and TRBJ1-2; TRBD1 matches 8 bases. The J segment lost 6 bases and the V segment lost 0 bases, leaving 12 bases of the junction unmatched. Germline V gene sequence: CDR1 LGHDT, CDR2 YNNKEL (reference sequence). This CDR3 is 17 amino acids long. For the CDR3, the DNA is TGTGCCAGCAGCCAAGAGGCCGCACAGGGGGTCTCCCATGGCTACACCTTC. It yields the protein CASSQEAAQGVSHGYTF.

V and J are TRBV5-6 and TRBJ1-1; D ambiguous. This CDR3 has 14 residues. Trimming cost V 0 bases and J 1 base, with 7 bases left between them. Germline CDR1 and CDR2: SGHDT and YYEEEE. The CDR3 is CASSLGLRNTEAFF. The CDR3 DNA follows: TGTGCCAGCAGCTTGGGGCTGAGGAACACTGAAGCTTTCTTT.

Only a few counts were recorded for this clonotype. This chain links TRBV20-1 with TRBJ2-7; D unclear. V lost 5 bases and J lost 3, with 14 bases in between. This CDR3 is built from 13 residues. Per germline, CDR1 DFQATT and CDR2 SNEGSKA (reference sequence). Written as DNA, the CDR3 is TGCAGTGCTCCCGGGTGGTCCCGCTACGAGCAGTACTTC. Protein sequence: CSAPGWSRYEQYF.

In its sample, this clonotype was seen a few times. The J gene is TRBJ2-7, the V gene TRBV3-1; 7 positions match TRBD1. Germline V gives CDR1 LGHDT, CDR2 YNNKEL (reference sequence). V lost 4 bases to trimming and J lost 5 bases; unmatched junction nucleotides: 5. This CDR3 has 13 amino acids. The CDR3 spells CASSPAGTDEQYF. The DNA for the CDR3 is TGTGCCAGCAGCCCAGCCGGGACAGACGAGCAGTACTTC.

This clonotype has only a few counts. The chain links TRBV7-2 to TRBJ2-1; TRBD2 aligns across 10 bases. The CDR3 totals 18 residues. The germline gives CDR1 SGHTA, CDR2 FQGNSA. With V trimmed by 7 bases and J by 0 bases, 12 bases remained unmatched. CDR3 in amino acids: CASNSPYPSGSSYNEQFF. DNA of the CDR3: TGTGCCAGCAACTCCCCGTATCCTAGCGGGAGCTCCTACAATGAGCAGTTCTTC. The full variable domain, its missing parts supplied by reference TRBV7-2 and TRBJ2-1, is GAGVSQSPSNKVTEKGKDVELRCDPISGHTALYWYRQSLGQGLEFLIYFQGNSAPDKSGLPSDRFSAERTGGSVSTLTIQRTQQEDSAVYLCASNSPYPSGSSYNEQFFGPGTRLTVL.

This clonotype occurred a few times. The rearrangement joins TRBV20-1 to TRBJ2-7, with 7 bases that match TRBD1. The germline gives CDR1 DFQATT, CDR2 SNEGSKA (reference sequence). This CDR3 contains 12 residues. The ends lost 4 bases at V and 3 bases at J; junction bases unmatched: 3. CDR3 nucleotides: TGCAGTGCTACGACAGGGAACTACGAGCAGTACTTC. Its protein is CSATTGNYEQYF.

This clonotype appeared a few times. This chain uses TRBV20-1 with TRBJ2-4, with no clear D. Matching the DNA end better, TRBJ2-7 makes the J call doubtful. There are 14 residues in the CDR3. Germline loops: CDR1 DFQATT, CDR2 SNEGSKA (reference sequence). The CDR3: CSASAPVLSDEQYF. The CDR3 DNA reads as TGCAGTGCTAGCGCTCCGGTCTTATCGGACGAGCAGTACTTC.

On this clonotype itself: Just one base apart from a much larger clone, this may be a read error. The chain has TRBV6-2 or TRBV6-3 and TRBJ2-1; D not certain. Trimming shortened V by 8 bases and J by 3 bases, and 17 bases separated the two germline ends. Germline assignment: CDR1 MNHEY and CDR2 SVGEGT. The CDR3 spans 15 residues. The CDR3, as DNA: TGTGCCAGCGGTTCGAGGTCCGGCGGCTACAATGAGCAGTTCTTC. Amino acid sequence: CASGSRSGGYNEQFF.

This chain uses TRBV28 with TRBJ1-2; 7 nucleotides agree with TRBD1. In germline, CDR1 is MDHEN, CDR2 SYDVKM. The CDR3 extends over 15 amino acids. The trim removed 2 bases at V and 1 base at J, leaving 4 bases unmatched. In DNA, the CDR3 is TGTGCCAGCAGTTTAAGTAGGGGGCGTAACTATGGCTACACCTTC. Protein: CASSLSRGRNYGYTF.

Only a few counts were recorded for this clonotype. The V gene is TRBV5-1, the J gene TRBJ2-7; D is possibly TRBD1 (5 bases). The V gene lost 0 bases and the J gene lost 5 bases, with 15 bases spanning the gap. The germline gives CDR1 SGHRS, CDR2 YFSETQ. The CDR3 spans 15 residues. CDR3 protein: CASSLGQGFIDEQYF. CDR3 sequence (DNA): TGCGCCAGCAGCTTGGGGCAGGGATTCATCGACGAGCAGTACTTC.

CDR3: CATSAATSTDTQYF. The CDR3 DNA is TGTGCCACCAGTGCTGCAACTAGCACAGATACGCAGTATTTT. The chain joins TRBV24-1 to TRBJ2-3; the D is unclear. V was trimmed by 5 bases and J by 0 bases, leaving 8 bases between them. This CDR3 has 14 residues. CDR1 is KGHDR, CDR2 SFDVKD, per germline.

This clonotype was detected many times. The rearrangement links TRBV27 to TRBJ2-7; D is uncertain. V was pared by 8 bases and J by 0 bases, with 5 bases between. Germline lookup yields CDR1 MNHEY and CDR2 SMNVEV (reference sequence). The CDR3 contains 11 residues. The CDR3: CASGRSYEQYF. The DNA for the CDR3 is TGTGCCAGCGGTCGCTCCTACGAGCAGTACTTC.

The chain uses TRBV6-2 or TRBV6-3 and TRBJ2-5, with D uncertain. The CDR3 loop spans 11 amino acids. The V gene's germline CDR1 is MNHEY and CDR2 SVGEGT. With 11 bases removed from V and 7 bases from J, the gap between germline ends came to 14 bases. This chain's CDR3 is CAAVDGATQYF. CDR3 nucleotides: TGTGCCGCCGTCGACGGTGCGACCCAGTACTTC.

This clonotype was counted many times. The V call is TRBV28, the J call TRBJ2-4; D assignment may be TRBD1 or TRBD2 (6 bases each). Germline V CDR1 and CDR2: MDHEN, SYDVKM. The CDR3 loop spans 12 amino acids. V gave up 5 bases and J gave up 8 bases, with 10 bases separating them. The CDR3 DNA reads as TGTGCCAGCAGTCTCGGGGGCTACATTCAGTACTTC. Its protein product is CASSLGGYIQYF.

This clonotype was observed a handful of times. The chain joins TRBV6-6 to TRBJ1-5, with D hard to call. The CDR3 spans 16 residues. V was clipped by 0 bases and J by 11 bases, with 20 bases between them. Germline lookup yields CDR1 MNHNY and CDR2 SVGAGI (reference sequence). Here the CDR3 reads CASSYSVGSGQIAQHF. As DNA, the CDR3 is TGTGCCAGCAGTTACTCGGTAGGATCGGGTCAGATAGCCCAGCATTTT.

This clonotype showed up just a few times. The rearrangement joins TRBV6-9 to TRBJ1-2; D unclear. V lost 7 bases and J lost 5, with 8 bases in between. The germline V gene encodes CDR1 MNHGY and CDR2 SVAAGI. The CDR3 length is 11 residues. DNA of the CDR3: TGTGCCAGCAACGACGGATATGGCTACACCTTC. Translating gives CASNDGYGYTF.

V is TRBV5-1 and J is TRBJ2-1, with TRBD1 as a possible D gene (5 bases). The CDR3 is made up of 15 amino acids. The V end lost 2 bases, the J end lost 4 bases, and 13 bases lay between the germline ends. Germline values: CDR1 SGHRS, CDR2 YFSETQ. CDR3 nucleotides: TGCGCCAGCAGCTTAGTTACAGGCGGTTACAATGAGCAGTTCTTC. The encoded protein is CASSLVTGGYNEQFF.

Many counts were recorded for this clonotype. The chain employs TRBV20-1 and TRBJ2-7; D unclear. Germline loops: CDR1 DFQATT, CDR2 SNEGSKA (reference sequence). The CDR3 has 13 residues. V was clipped by 6 bases and J by 2 bases, with 14 bases between them. CDR3 protein: CSAPTHRAYEQYF. DNA of the CDR3: TGCAGTGCCCCGACTCATAGAGCCTACGAGCAGTACTTC.

The chain joins TRBV10-2 to TRBJ2-1; perhaps TRBD1 as D (5 bases). This CDR3 contains 14 residues. CDR1 and CDR2 (germline): WSHSY, SAAADI. Trimming stripped 3 bases from V and 10 bases from J, with 16 bases between. The CDR3 nucleotides read TGCGCCAGCAGTGACAGGGAAACATCCTACGAGCAGTTCTTC. Its protein product is CASSDRETSYEQFF.

The sample holds one count of this clonotype. This may arise from a read error, as a much more abundant clone is one base away. The chain couples TRBV6-1 to TRBJ2-7, with a weak D call TRBD2 (6 bases). CDR1 is MNHNS, CDR2 SASEGT, per germline. The CDR3 runs 13 residues. Deletions cut 5 bases from V and 7 bases from J, with 15 bases between. This CDR3 reads CASSQGLLNEQYF. In DNA form, the CDR3 reads TGTGCCAGCAGTCAAGGACTACTCAATGAGCAGTACTTC.